Included here is one TCR beta chain sequence, with context. Its target antigen remains unknown. No clone much larger than this one lies a single base away; base qualities are absent. Within the sample, other DNA sequences also encode this same CDR3. These data come from a study of T cell changes during pregnancy in multiple sclerosis (dated by TCRdb to between 2018 and 2021). Broadly, across the study: The study examined how the T cell repertoire changed over the course of pregnancy in women with multiple sclerosis.

Via the germline V gene, CDR1 is SGHRS and CDR2 YFSETQ. Including cysteine and phenylalanine, the CDR3 has 14 amino acids. Just CDR3 DNA is preserved here, 42 bases in frame from base 1. V drops 0 bases and J drops 4 bases, leaving 8 bases in between. Libraries were made using the immunoSEQ multiplex PCR assay. The source is immuneACCESS, and TCRdb retained only in-frame sequences with V and J called. Part of the clones is not carried over; for the studies checked, unresolved V genes explain less than half of this, and the remainder is unexplained. This sample has some 100,000 clones in its table, and roughly 93% of those were observed once. The ten largest clones represent over 0.8% of the sample.

The source is a female donor with multiple sclerosis, enrolled in a pregnancy study. The input for sequencing was peripheral blood, taken before pregnancy. Rearrangement joined TRBV5-1 to TRBJ2-1; the D gene is not confidently resolved. The CDR3 has the sequence CASSLASGYNEQFF. The DNA sequence is as follows: TGCGCCAGCAGCTTGGCCTCAGGTTACAATGAGCAGTTCTTC.